This entry lists 28 T cell receptor beta chains sequenced from one sample in a study of T cell responses to AZD1222 COVID-19 vaccine. Sequencing was performed with immunoSEQ multiplex PCR; in TCRdb, only in-frame clones are kept and a portion is missing. Of 130,000 or so clones in the sample, 94% were seen once. Sequenced here: peripheral blood, sampled on day 0 of AZD1222 vaccination. These receptors came from an adult in good health.

This chain joins TRBV5-1 and TRBJ2-1, with D perhaps TRBD1 (5 bases). The CDR3 has 13 amino acids. V was clipped by 4 bases and J by 6 bases, with 11 bases between them. The germline gives CDR1 SGHRS, CDR2 YFSETQ. CDR3 nucleotides: TGCGCCAGCAGCCCGGACATCGCCAATGAGCAGTTCTTC. Its translation: CASSPDIANEQFF.

The CDR3 protein is CASSHRPHNEQFF. The CDR3 DNA follows: TGTGCCAGCAGTCACCGACCGCACAATGAGCAGTTCTTC. The genes are TRBV6-2 or TRBV6-3 and TRBJ2-1, with no clear D. The germline V gene encodes CDR1 MNHEY and CDR2 SVGEGT. V was trimmed by 5 bases and J by 5 bases, leaving 10 bases between them. CDR3 length equals 13 residues.

The chain carries TRBV9 and TRBJ1-3; D remains ambiguous. The germline V gene encodes CDR1 SGDLS and CDR2 YYNGEE. This CDR3 spans 15 amino acids. V was cut by 6 bases and J by 1 base, with 14 bases left in between. The CDR3 loop is CASTQHISSGNTIYF. DNA for the CDR3: TGTGCCAGCACCCAACATATTTCATCTGGAAACACCATATATTTT.

This chain joins TRBV5-1 and TRBJ2-2; D unclear. The CDR3 is 14 amino acids. Germline V gene sequence: CDR1 SGHRS, CDR2 YFSETQ. V was clipped by 4 bases and J by 5 bases, with 12 bases between them. This CDR3 reads CASSPWTATGELFF. DNA for the CDR3: TGCGCCAGCAGCCCCTGGACGGCTACCGGGGAGCTGTTTTTT.

The chain has TRBV9 and TRBJ2-3, with D possibly TRBD1 on 6 matching bases. The CDR3 extends over 16 amino acids. With 0 bases removed from V and 2 bases from J, the gap between germline ends came to 13 bases. Germline CDR1 and CDR2: SGDLS and YYNGEE. CDR3 in DNA: TGTGCCAGCAGCGTAGTAGGTGGGGGCCCCACAGATACGCAGTATTTT. It translates to CASSVVGGGPTDTQYF. The full variable domain, its missing parts supplied by reference TRBV9 and TRBJ2-3, is DSGVTQTPKHLITATGQRVTLRCSPRSGDLSVYWYQQSLDQGLQFLIQYYNGEERAKGNILERFSAQQFPDLHSELNLSSLELGDSALYFCASSVVGGGPTDTQYFGPGTRLTVL.

V and J are TRBV11-2 and TRBJ1-2; tentatively, D is TRBD1 (6 bases). V gave up 5 bases and J gave up 8 bases, with 18 bases separating them. Germline V gene sequence: CDR1 SGHAT, CDR2 FQNNGV. This CDR3 spans 14 amino acids. The CDR3 spells CASSPSGGARGYTF. CDR3 bases: TGTGCCAGCAGCCCATCGGGGGGCGCGAGGGGCTACACCTTC.

This chain joins TRBV21-1 and TRBJ2-1; TRBD2, the table's D call, was not compared with the DNA. TRBV21-1 is tagged as a pseudogene. CDR3 length: 16 residues. CDR3 DNA: TGTGCCAGCAGCCCCTGCCTCCTAAGCTCCTACAATGAGCAGTTCTTC. It yields the protein CASSPCLLSSYNEQFF.

The chain joins TRBV6-5 to TRBJ1-6, with D uncertain. V was trimmed by 7 bases and J by 5 bases, leaving 12 bases between them. Germline loops: CDR1 MNHEY, CDR2 SVGAGI. The CDR3 sequence is 14 residues long. CDR3 sequence reads: CASTAQENNSPLHF. The CDR3 coding sequence is TGTGCCAGCACCGCCCAGGAAAATAATTCACCCCTCCACTTT.

The V call is TRBV3-1 (or the pseudogene TRBV3-2), the J call TRBJ2-1; TRBD2 matches 7 bases. After removal of 10 bases from V and 9 bases from J, the junction contained 15 bases not matched to a gene. Germline CDR1 is LGHDT and CDR2 is YNNKEL (reference sequence). The length of the CDR3 is 14 residues. The CDR3 reads CATSELAESSEQFF. The DNA for the CDR3 is TGTGCCACCTCGGAGCTAGCGGAGTCTAGTGAGCAGTTCTTC.

The gene calls are TRBV4-1 and TRBJ2-7, with 10 bases identical to TRBD1. The CDR3 totals 15 residues. Germline V gene lookup returns CDR1 MGHRA and CDR2 YSYEKL. J was trimmed by 3 bases and V by 2 bases; bases with no gene match: 4. DNA for the CDR3: TGCGCCAGCAGCCAACAGGGGGACAGGGGCTACGAGCAGTACTTC. This translates into CASSQQGDRGYEQYF.

This chain uses TRBV28 with TRBJ1-1; D is uncertain. CDR1 MDHEN and CDR2 SYDVKM come from the germline V gene. Trimming took 5 bases from V and 2 from J, leaving 6 bases between them. This CDR3 is 12 amino acids long. The CDR3 DNA is TGTGCCAGCAGTATTGGAAACACTGAAGCTTTCTTT. It yields the protein CASSIGNTEAFF.

The rearrangement uses TRBV7-3 and TRBJ2-2; TRBD2 aligns across 15 bases. Germline CDR1 is SGHTA and CDR2 is FQGTGA. V gave up 6 bases and J gave up 4 bases; unmatched junction bases: 3. The CDR3 totals 16 residues. This CDR3 is CASRPGLAGGTGELFF. In DNA form, the CDR3 reads TGTGCCAGCAGACCGGGACTAGCGGGAGGCACCGGGGAGCTGTTTTTT.

This clone was seen once. As DNA, the CDR3 is TGCGCCAGCAGCTTGGGGGGAGCGATCACCTACGAGCAGTACTTC. It codes for CASSLGGAITYEQYF. V is TRBV5-1 and J is TRBJ2-7; D is perhaps TRBD2 (5 bases). The germline gives CDR1 SGHRS, CDR2 YFSETQ. V was clipped by 0 bases and J by 2 bases, with 12 bases between them. The CDR3 covers 15 residues.

This chain connects TRBV7-9 to TRBJ1-4, with D possibly TRBD1 on 5 matching bases. The CDR3 contains 16 residues. The ends were cut back, 4 bases at V and 8 bases at J, with 20 bases in the middle. Germline V gene lookup returns CDR1 SEHNR and CDR2 FQNEAQ (reference sequence). CDR3 coding DNA: TGTGCCAGCAGCTCAGGAGCCGGGGGGTTAAGCGAAAAACTGTTTTTT. Protein product: CASSSGAGGLSEKLFF. Drawing the rest from reference TRBV7-9 and TRBJ1-4, the complete variable domain is DTGVSQNPRHKITKRGQNVTFRCDPISEHNRLYWYRQTLGQGPEFLTYFQNEAQLEKSRLLSDRFSAERPKGSFSTLEIQRTEQGDSAMYLCASSSGAGGLSEKLFFGSGTQLSVL.

The J gene is TRBJ2-7, the V gene TRBV29-1; D unclear. Trimming shortened V by 6 bases and J by 5 bases, and 11 bases separated the two germline ends. CDR1 is SQVTM, CDR2 ANQGSEA, per germline. The CDR3 is 11 residues long. CDR3 loop: CSVLREDEQYF. CDR3 DNA sequence: TGCAGCGTCCTCAGAGAGGACGAGCAGTACTTC.

The CDR3 loop is CASSRNGENEQFF. The CDR3 region has the DNA TGTGCCAGCAGTAGGAACGGGGAGAATGAGCAGTTCTTC. The chain is built from TRBV2 and TRBJ2-1; D is possibly TRBD2 (5 bases). The CDR3 spans 13 residues. V lost 5 bases to trimming and J lost 7 bases, with 12 bases between them. The germline V gene encodes CDR1 SNHLY and CDR2 FYNNEI. The complete variable domain, with remaining parts taken from reference TRBV2 and TRBJ2-1, reads EPEVTQTPSHQVTQMGQEVILRCVPISNHLYFYWYRQILGQKVEFLVSFYNNEISEKSEIFDDQFSVERPDGSNFTLKIRSTKLEDSAMYFCASSRNGENEQFFGPGTRLTVL.

The chain couples TRBV29-1 to TRBJ1-3; D is possibly TRBD1 (5 bases). CDR3 size: 14 residues. Germline V gene lookup returns CDR1 SQVTM and CDR2 ANQGSEA. The V and J ends lost 5 bases and 0 bases respectively, with 11 bases between them. The CDR3 sequence is CSVSDSSSGNTIYF. CDR3 nucleotide sequence: TGCAGCGTTTCCGACAGCAGCTCTGGAAACACCATATATTTT.

CDR3 sequence reads: CASSLVKGGMNTEAFF. The CDR3 DNA reads as TGTGCCAGCAGCTTAGTGAAAGGGGGGATGAACACTGAAGCTTTCTTT. The chain joins TRBV7-6 to TRBJ1-1; D perhaps matches TRBD1 (6 bases). This CDR3 spans 16 amino acids. Germline-derived CDR1 and CDR2 are SGHVS and FNYEAQ. The V end lost 1 base, the J end lost 0 bases, and 12 bases lay between the germline ends.

J is TRBJ2-7 and V is TRBV5-1; D not resolved. This CDR3 is 13 amino acids long. Germline loops: CDR1 SGHRS, CDR2 YFSETQ. V gave up 2 bases and J gave up 5 bases, with 11 bases separating them. Here the CDR3 DNA reads TGCGCCAGCAGCTTAAGGATTTCGGACGAGCAGTACTTC. It translates to CASSLRISDEQYF.

This chain joins TRBV20-1 and TRBJ1-6; 10 bases line up with TRBD1. The CDR3 sequence is 17 residues long. J gave up 0 bases and V 3 bases, and 5 bases lay outside the gene matches. The germline V gene has CDR1 DFQATT and CDR2 SNEGSKA (reference sequence). CDR3 DNA: TGCAGTGCTAGTAGACAGGGGGCGAGCTCCTATAATTCACCCCTCCACTTT. Its protein is CSASRQGASSYNSPLHF.

The chain couples TRBV2 to TRBJ2-2; D possibly corresponds to TRBD1 (5 bases). Germline lookup yields CDR1 SNHLY and CDR2 FYNNEI. V was trimmed by 7 bases and J by 1 base, leaving 16 bases between them. The CDR3 has 16 residues. DNA for the CDR3: TGTGCCAGCAAGCTGACAGACACTTTGAACACCGGGGAGCTGTTTTTT. Amino acids: CASKLTDTLNTGELFF. Complete variable domain (other parts from reference TRBV2 and TRBJ2-2): EPEVTQTPSHQVTQMGQEVILRCVPISNHLYFYWYRQILGQKVEFLVSFYNNEISEKSEIFDDQFSVERPDGSNFTLKIRSTKLEDSAMYFCASKLTDTLNTGELFFGEGSRLTVL.

This sequence joins TRBV7-7 and TRBJ2-7; TRBD1 agrees at 9 bases. The CDR3 contains 16 residues. Per the germline V gene, CDR1 is SSHAT and CDR2 is FNYEAQ (reference sequence). V dropped 7 bases and J dropped 3; count of bases not matched to a gene: 13. CDR3 sequence: CASTAPNPDRGYEQYF. DNA for the CDR3: TGTGCCAGCACCGCACCTAACCCGGACAGGGGCTACGAGCAGTACTTC.

This chain joins TRBV24-1 and TRBJ2-7; 7 bases are a match to TRBD1. Per germline, CDR1 KGHDR and CDR2 SFDVKD. Trimming took 5 bases from V and 4 from J; bases not matched to a gene: 4. The CDR3 length is 13 residues. Here the CDR3 reads CATSVPGQYEQYF. In DNA, the CDR3 is TGTGCCACCAGTGTGCCGGGACAGTACGAGCAGTACTTC.

The gene calls are TRBV6-5 and TRBJ2-7; 8 bases match TRBD2. The germline gives CDR1 MNHEY, CDR2 SVGAGI. Trimming took 8 bases from V and 4 from J; bases not matched to a gene: 10. The CDR3 runs to 14 residues. CDR3 in DNA: TGTGCCAGCCAGAGGGTGGGCGGGAGGTACGAGCAGTACTTC. It yields the protein CASQRVGGRYEQYF.

This clone was seen a handful of times. CDR3 sequence (DNA): TGTGCCAGCAGCCTCCTAGGGGGGACAGGGGGGAGATGGAACTATGGCTACACCTTC. Protein product: CASSLLGGTGGRWNYGYTF. The chain joins TRBV3-1 (or the pseudogene TRBV3-2) to TRBJ1-2, with 11 bases fitting TRBD1. Germline CDR1 reads LGHDT; CDR2 reads YNNKEL (reference sequence). The CDR3 is 19 amino acids. With V trimmed by 4 bases and J by 2 bases, 15 bases remained unmatched.

The chain joins TRBV7-2 to TRBJ2-7; TRBD1 matches at 8 bases. CDR1 and CDR2 (germline): SGHTA, FQGNSA. The CDR3 contains 13 residues. The V gene end was trimmed by 3 bases and the J gene end by 3 bases; junction bases not matched to a gene: 1. The CDR3 region is CASSFGQGYEQYF. The DNA for the CDR3 is TGTGCCAGCAGCTTCGGACAGGGCTACGAGCAGTACTTC. The variable domain in full, completed from reference TRBV7-2 and TRBJ2-7, reads GAGVSQSPSNKVTEKGKDVELRCDPISGHTALYWYRQSLGQGLEFLIYFQGNSAPDKSGLPSDRFSAERTGGSVSTLTIQRTQQEDSAVYLCASSFGQGYEQYFGPGTRLTVT.

This chain uses TRBV19 with TRBJ1-2; D is perhaps TRBD1 (6 bases). This CDR3 is 15 amino acids long. CDR1 is LNHDA, CDR2 SQIVND, per germline (reference sequence). The V and J ends lost 1 base and 4 bases respectively, with 13 bases between them. CDR3 loop: CASSIVGTPVYGYTF. CDR3 nucleotide sequence: TGTGCCAGTAGTATAGTGGGGACACCCGTCTATGGCTACACCTTC.

The genes are TRBV5-6 and TRBJ1-2; 11 nucleotides align to TRBD1. This CDR3 region has 16 residues. The germline CDR1 and CDR2 sequences are SGHDT and YYEEEE. The V segment lost 4 bases and the J segment 2 bases; nucleotides outside the gene matches: 7. The CDR3 sequence is CASSRIGQGANYGYTF. CDR3 in DNA: TGTGCCAGCAGCCGAATCGGACAGGGGGCAAACTATGGCTACACCTTC.